This entry lists 24 T cell receptor beta chains sequenced from one sample in a study of control samples from healthy donors and cancer patients. Measured with immunoSEQ multiplex PCR; TCRdb has only the in-frame clones, and not every one. The sample holds roughly 370,000 clones, more than 80% seen once. Sample: PBMCs. These TCRs come from a man aged 40-49 years with head and neck cancer.

This clone was counted a single time. Additional DNA sequences in this sample encode the identical CDR3. The chain is built from TRBV19 and TRBJ2-7; TRBD1 matches 7 bases. CDR1 LNHDA and CDR2 SQIVND come from the germline V gene (reference sequence). CDR3 size: 14 residues. The V and J ends lost 5 bases and 2 bases, in that order; junction bases with no gene match: 6. The CDR3 is CASSSTGVTYEQYF. CDR3 DNA: TGTGCCAGTAGTTCTACAGGGGTGACCTACGAGCAGTACTTC.

This clone was detected only a few times. Other DNA sequences within the sample encode an identical CDR3. The chain links TRBV6-6 to TRBJ1-1, with D unresolved. Trimming left V 8 bases short and J 0 bases short, with 10 bases between. The length of the CDR3 is 13 residues. Germline V gene data show CDR1 as MNHNY and CDR2 as SVGAGI (reference sequence). CDR3: CASRRGLNTEAFF. The CDR3 nucleotides read TGTGCCAGCCGACGGGGTTTGAACACTGAAGCTTTCTTT.

J is TRBJ2-2 and V is TRBV7-6; no definite D call. Trimming shortened V by 1 base and J by 4 bases, and 4 bases separated the two germline ends. CDR1 is SGHVS, CDR2 FNYEAQ, per germline. This CDR3 comprises 13 residues. CDR3 amino acids: CASSLVPTGELFF. The CDR3 DNA reads TGTGCCAGCAGCTTAGTTCCCACCGGGGAGCTGTTTTTT.

The CDR3 protein is CASSLGGTSSYNEQFF. The CDR3 DNA is TGTGCCAGCAGCTTAGGAGGGACTAGCAGTTACAATGAGCAGTTCTTC. The chain employs TRBV7-6 and TRBJ2-1; 9 nucleotides agree with TRBD2. From germline, CDR1 is SGHVS and CDR2 FNYEAQ. After removal of 1 base from V and 4 bases from J, the junction contained 5 bases not matched to a gene. The CDR3 extends over 16 amino acids.

The V call is TRBV2, the J call TRBJ2-1, with D possibly being TRBD1 (5 bases). Trimming took 9 bases from V and 4 from J, leaving 19 bases between them. This CDR3 has 15 residues. The V gene's germline CDR1 is SNHLY and CDR2 FYNNEI. For the CDR3, the DNA is TGTGCCAGGGGGCCTAACCAGATGGGTTACAATGAGCAGTTCTTC. Protein: CARGPNQMGYNEQFF. The variable domain in full, completed from reference TRBV2 and TRBJ2-1, reads EPEVTQTPSHQVTQMGQEVILRCVPISNHLYFYWYRQILGQKVEFLVSFYNNEISEKSEIFDDQFSVERPDGSNFTLKIRSTKLEDSAMYFCARGPNQMGYNEQFFGPGTRLTVL.

The J gene is TRBJ2-7, the V gene TRBV15; 8 positions match TRBD1. Germline V lookup: CDR1 LNHNV, CDR2 YYDKDF (reference sequence). V lost 5 bases to trimming and J lost 5 bases; unmatched junction nucleotides: 8. This CDR3 has 14 residues. Here the CDR3 DNA reads TGTGCCACCAGCGCGGACAGGGTGGTCCACGAGCAGTACTTC. Its translation is CATSADRVVHEQYF.

The rearrangement joins TRBV6-2 or TRBV6-3 to TRBJ2-7; no clear D gene. The CDR3 has 15 residues. With 5 bases removed from V and 3 bases from J, the gap between germline ends came to 17 bases. The germline V gene has CDR1 MNHEY and CDR2 SVGEGT. The CDR3 DNA is TGTGCCAGCAGTAACCCCCATAGGGATGGCTACGAGCAGTACTTC. It translates to CASSNPHRDGYEQYF.

The chain recombines TRBV6-1 with TRBJ1-5; D perhaps matches TRBD1 (5 bases). This CDR3 contains 15 residues. Deletions cut 1 base from V and 0 bases from J, with 7 bases between. Germline assignment: CDR1 MNHNS and CDR2 SASEGT. The CDR3 region has the DNA TGTGCCAGCAGTGAAGAGGGGAATAGCAATCAGCCCCAGCATTTT. Amino acid sequence: CASSEEGNSNQPQHF.

V is TRBV7-9 and J is TRBJ2-3; the D is unclear. The germline V gene encodes CDR1 SEHNR and CDR2 FQNEAQ (reference sequence). The germline V and J ends were trimmed by 4 bases and 2 bases, with 7 bases remaining between them. This CDR3 is built from 13 residues. CDR3 protein: CASSSGDTDTQYF. The CDR3 coding sequence is TGTGCCAGCAGCTCCGGAGACACAGATACGCAGTATTTT.

The chain couples TRBV5-4 to TRBJ2-5; D may be TRBD2 (6 bases). Between the trimmed V and J ends, which lost 0 bases and 2 bases, there was a span of 11 bases. Germline V CDR1 and CDR2: SGHNT, YYREEE (reference sequence). This CDR3 contains 15 residues. The CDR3 spells CASSLGVAVQETQYF. CDR3 DNA sequence: TGTGCCAGCAGCTTGGGGGTAGCGGTACAAGAGACCCAGTACTTC.

V gene TRBV9 combines with J gene TRBJ2-7; D is undetermined. The V end was cut by 0 bases, the J end by 2 bases, with 9 bases between. The CDR3 totals 14 residues. From germline, CDR1 is SGDLS and CDR2 YYNGEE. The CDR3 is CASSVGDKTYEQYF. For the CDR3, the DNA is TGTGCCAGCAGCGTAGGAGACAAAACCTACGAGCAGTACTTC. Filled out from reference TRBV9 and TRBJ2-7, the complete variable domain reads DSGVTQTPKHLITATGQRVTLRCSPRSGDLSVYWYQQSLDQGLQFLIQYYNGEERAKGNILERFSAQQFPDLHSELNLSSLELGDSALYFCASSVGDKTYEQYFGPGTRLTVT.

V gene TRBV28 combines with J gene TRBJ1-6, with D perhaps matching TRBD1 (6 bases). This CDR3 is 18 amino acids long. Between the trimmed V and J ends, which lost 3 bases and 7 bases, there was a span of 22 bases. Per the germline V gene, CDR1 is MDHEN and CDR2 is SYDVKM. Here the CDR3 DNA reads TGTGCCAGCAGTTTCCCGGGGGGCGGTTCTGTGGGGAATTCACCCCTCCACTTT. The encoded protein is CASSFPGGGSVGNSPLHF.

The J gene is TRBJ2-7, the V gene TRBV2; no reliable D call. Germline V CDR1 and CDR2: SNHLY, FYNNEI. There are 15 residues in the CDR3. Trimming shortened V by 7 bases and J by 3 bases, and 19 bases separated the two germline ends. DNA of the CDR3: TGTGCCAGCACCGCCCTGGGTCAGGTGAACTACGAGCAGTACTTC. It codes for CASTALGQVNYEQYF.

This chain uses TRBV29-1 with TRBJ2-2; 9 nucleotides line up with TRBD1. Germline trimming cut 7 bases from V and 2 bases from J; bases unmatched to any gene: 5. This CDR3 region has 14 residues. The V gene's germline CDR1 is SQVTM and CDR2 ANQGSEA. Written as DNA, the CDR3 is TGCAGCGCCCCGGGACAGGGTAACACCGGGGAGCTGTTTTTT. It yields the protein CSAPGQGNTGELFF.

This clone was found once. The chain is built from TRBV6-1 and TRBJ1-1; no reliable D call. Germline V gene lookup returns CDR1 MNHNS and CDR2 SASEGT. V was pared by 3 bases and J by 3 bases, with 14 bases between. CDR3 length: 15 amino acids. CDR3 sequence reads: CASSDKVGVYTEAFF. In DNA form, the CDR3 reads TGTGCCAGCAGTGACAAAGTTGGGGTGTACACTGAAGCTTTCTTT.

The chain couples TRBV30 to TRBJ2-5; TRBD1 is a possible D gene (5 bases). Germline V CDR1 and CDR2: GTSNPN, SVGIG (reference sequence). The V gene lost 2 bases and the J gene lost 5 bases, with 15 bases spanning the gap. CDR3 length: 14 residues. The DNA for the CDR3 is TGTGCCTGGAGTTTGGGGCATTTGGCGGAGACCCAGTACTTC. Translating it yields CAWSLGHLAETQYF. Based on the CDR3 plus reference TRBV30 and TRBJ2-5, the full variable domain is SQTIHQWPATLVQPVGSPLSLECTVEGTSNPNLYWYRQAAGRGLQLLFYSVGIGQISSEVPQNLSASRPQDRQFILSSKKLLLSDSGFYLCAWSLGHLAETQYFGPGTRLLVL.

This clone was counted once. The J gene is TRBJ1-2, the V gene TRBV30; a weak D match, TRBD1 (5 bases). V shed 0 bases and J shed 2 bases, with 7 bases lying between them. Germline CDR1 is GTSNPN and CDR2 is SVGIG (reference sequence). The CDR3 spans 13 residues. The CDR3 here is CAWSVRGNYGYTF. The CDR3 DNA reads TGTGCCTGGAGTGTGAGGGGAAACTATGGCTACACCTTC.

DNA for the CDR3: TGTGCCAGCAGCCAAGAGTCACCTCAGAACAATCAGCCCCAGCATTTT. Its translation: CASSQESPQNNQPQHF. The rearrangement links TRBV3-1 (or the pseudogene TRBV3-2) to TRBJ1-5; D is unresolved. The CDR3 loop spans 16 amino acids. From germline, CDR1 is LGHDT and CDR2 YNNKEL (reference sequence). Trimming stripped 0 bases from V and 3 bases from J, with 12 bases between.

This chain connects TRBV25-1 to TRBJ2-2; 10 nucleotides match TRBD2. This CDR3 region has 17 residues. The V gene's germline CDR1 is MGHDK and CDR2 SYGVNS. After removal of 2 bases from V and 0 bases from J, the junction contained 3 bases not matched to a gene. The CDR3 sequence is CASSELSGGTNTGELFF. DNA for the CDR3: TGTGCCAGCAGTGAACTTAGCGGGGGGACGAACACCGGGGAGCTGTTTTTT.

The genes are TRBV28 and TRBJ2-5; D is unclear. Trimming removed 4 bases at V and 2 bases at J, with 11 bases between. CDR1 is MDHEN and CDR2 is SYDVKM in the germline V gene. The CDR3 length is 14 residues. CDR3 nucleotide sequence: TGTGCCAGCAGTTATGGGGTGGGGCAAGAGACCCAGTACTTC. Translating gives CASSYGVGQETQYF.

The rearrangement links TRBV9 to TRBJ2-7; a weak D match, TRBD1 (5 bases). V was cut by 0 bases and J by 7 bases, with 11 bases left in between. Germline V gene sequence: CDR1 SGDLS, CDR2 YYNGEE. The CDR3 extends over 13 amino acids. The CDR3 sequence: CASSVDLGREQYF. CDR3 in DNA: TGTGCCAGCAGCGTAGATTTGGGGCGTGAGCAGTACTTC.

This chain connects TRBV7-2 to TRBJ2-7, with unresolved D. The germline gives CDR1 SGHTA, CDR2 FQGNSA. V dropped 2 bases and J dropped 9 bases, with 14 bases sitting between them. CDR3 length: 13 residues. The CDR3 reads CASSLSVLDVQYF. The CDR3 DNA is TGTGCCAGCAGCTTATCAGTCCTGGACGTGCAGTACTTC.

The V call is TRBV5-1, the J call TRBJ2-2; possibly TRBD1 for D (6 bases). CDR3 size: 15 residues. The germline V gene encodes CDR1 SGHRS and CDR2 YFSETQ. Trimming removed 5 bases from V and 6 bases from J, with 17 bases in between. CDR3 in amino acids: CASRTDSSTAGELFF. The CDR3 DNA follows: TGCGCCAGCAGGACGGACAGTTCTACCGCCGGGGAGCTGTTTTTT.

The chain is built from TRBV28 and TRBJ1-6; D gene uncertain. Germline V gene data show CDR1 as MDHEN and CDR2 as SYDVKM. Trimming stripped 1 base from V and 14 bases from J, with 12 bases between. CDR3 length: 13 residues. The DNA of the CDR3 is TGTGCCAGCAGTTTATTGCGGATGGAGACCCTCCACTTT. Encoded protein: CASSLLRMETLHF.